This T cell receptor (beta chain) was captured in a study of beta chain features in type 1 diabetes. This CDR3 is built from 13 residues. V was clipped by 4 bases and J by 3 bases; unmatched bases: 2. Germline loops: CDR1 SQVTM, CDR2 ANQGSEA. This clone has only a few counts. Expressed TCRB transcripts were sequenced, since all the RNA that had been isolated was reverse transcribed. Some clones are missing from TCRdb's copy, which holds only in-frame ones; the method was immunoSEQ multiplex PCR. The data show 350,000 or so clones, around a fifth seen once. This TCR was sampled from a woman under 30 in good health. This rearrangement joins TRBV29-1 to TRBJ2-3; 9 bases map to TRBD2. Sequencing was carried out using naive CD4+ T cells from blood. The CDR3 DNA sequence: TGCAGCGTTGTCCTAGCGGGGACAGATACGCAGTATTTT. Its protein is CSVVLAGTDTQYF.